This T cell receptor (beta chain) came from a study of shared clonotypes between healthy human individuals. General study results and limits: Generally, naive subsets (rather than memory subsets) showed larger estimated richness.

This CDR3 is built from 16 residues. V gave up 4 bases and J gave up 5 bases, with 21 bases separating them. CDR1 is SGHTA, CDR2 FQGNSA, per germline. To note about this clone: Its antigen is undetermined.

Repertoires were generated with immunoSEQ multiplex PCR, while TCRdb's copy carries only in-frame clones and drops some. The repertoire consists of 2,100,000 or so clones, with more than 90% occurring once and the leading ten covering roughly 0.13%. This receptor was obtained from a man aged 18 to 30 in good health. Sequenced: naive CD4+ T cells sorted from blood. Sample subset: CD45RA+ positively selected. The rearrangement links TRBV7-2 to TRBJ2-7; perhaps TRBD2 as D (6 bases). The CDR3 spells CASSSFVWRDVHEQYF. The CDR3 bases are TGTGCCAGCAGCTCATTCGTGTGGCGGGACGTACACGAGCAGTACTTC. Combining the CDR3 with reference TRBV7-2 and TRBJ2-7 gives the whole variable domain GAGVSQSPSNKVTEKGKDVELRCDPISGHTALYWYRQSLGQGLEFLIYFQGNSAPDKSGLPSDRFSAERTGGSVSTLTIQRTQQEDSAVYLCASSSFVWRDVHEQYFGPGTRLTVT.